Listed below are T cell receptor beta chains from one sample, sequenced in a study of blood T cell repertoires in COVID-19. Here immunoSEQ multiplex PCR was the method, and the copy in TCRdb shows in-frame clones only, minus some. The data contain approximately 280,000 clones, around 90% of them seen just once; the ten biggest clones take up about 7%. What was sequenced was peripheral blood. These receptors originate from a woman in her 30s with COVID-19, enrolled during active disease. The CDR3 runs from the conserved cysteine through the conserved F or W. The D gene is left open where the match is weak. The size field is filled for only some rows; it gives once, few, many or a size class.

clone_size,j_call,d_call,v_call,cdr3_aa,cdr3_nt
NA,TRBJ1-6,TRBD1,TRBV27,CASSRDRGTVHNSPLHF,TGTGCCAGCAGTAGAGACAGGGGGACGGTTCATAATTCACCCCTCCACTTT
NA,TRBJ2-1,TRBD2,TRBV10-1,CASSVGTSGSQFF,TGCGCCAGCAGCGTAGGGACTAGCGGGAGTCAGTTCTTC
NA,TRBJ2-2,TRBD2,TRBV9,CASSISGRGNTGELFF,TGTGCCAGCAGCATCAGCGGGAGAGGGAACACCGGGGAGCTGTTTTTT
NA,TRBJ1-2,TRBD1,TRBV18,CASSRGTGDYGYTF,TGTGCCAGCTCCAGAGGGACAGGGGACTATGGCTACACCTTC
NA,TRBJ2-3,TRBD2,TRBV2,CASSAGSGRTDTQYF,TGTGCCAGCAGTGCGGGTAGCGGGAGAACAGATACGCAGTATTTT
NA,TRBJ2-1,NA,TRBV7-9,CASSLDRDNNEQFF,TGTGCCAGCAGCTTAGATAGAGACAACAATGAGCAGTTCTTC
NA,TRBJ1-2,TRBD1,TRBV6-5,CASSHRGAYGYTF,TGTGCCAGCAGCCACAGGGGCGCCTATGGCTACACCTTC
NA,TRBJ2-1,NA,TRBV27,CASSLSEQAYNEQFF,TGTGCCAGCAGTTTATCGGAACAGGCCTACAATGAGCAGTTCTTC
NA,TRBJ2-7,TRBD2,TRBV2,CASKGGRVPYEQYF,TGTGCCAGCAAGGGTGGGAGGGTCCCCTACGAGCAGTACTTC
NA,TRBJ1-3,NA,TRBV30,CAWMTPGHSGNTIYF,TGTGCCTGGATGACCCCGGGACACTCTGGAAACACCATATATTTT
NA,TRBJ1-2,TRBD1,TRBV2,CASSETGDGYTF,TGTGCCAGCAGTGAAACAGGGGATGGCTACACCTTC
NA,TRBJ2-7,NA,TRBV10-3,CAISDKRGSTYEQYF,TGTGCCATCAGTGATAAGAGAGGTAGTACCTACGAGCAGTACTTC
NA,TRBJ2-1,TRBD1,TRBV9,CASSVDRGSSYNEQFF,TGTGCCAGCAGCGTGGACAGGGGAAGCTCCTACAATGAGCAGTTCTTC
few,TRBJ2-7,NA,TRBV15,CATSNVGGEQYF,TGTGCCACCAGCAACGTAGGAGGCGAGCAGTACTTC
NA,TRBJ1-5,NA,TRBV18,CASSFTPGEANQPQHF,TGTGCCAGCTCATTTACGCCGGGGGAGGCGAATCAGCCCCAGCATTTT
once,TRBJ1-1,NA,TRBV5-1,CASSLAPGDTEAFF,TGCGCCAGCAGCTTGGCACCAGGGGACACTGAAGCTTTCTTT
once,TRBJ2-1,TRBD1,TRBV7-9,CASSLPGQGVNEQFF,TGTGCCAGCAGTCTCCCGGGACAGGGGGTCAATGAGCAGTTCTTC
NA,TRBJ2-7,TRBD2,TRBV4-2,CASSQDILGQGVGLAGGISYEQYF,TGTGCCAGCAGCCAAGATATACTAGGACAGGGGGTAGGACTAGCGGGAGGTATTTCCTACGAGCAGTACTTC
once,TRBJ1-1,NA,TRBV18,CASSPTAGTEAFF,TGTGCCAGCTCACCCACAGCGGGCACTGAAGCTTTCTTT
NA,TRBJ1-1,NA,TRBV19,CASRATEAFF,TGTGCCAGTAGGGCCACTGAAGCTTTCTTT
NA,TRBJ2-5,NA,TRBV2,CASASKTTPQETQYF,TGTGCCAGCGCCTCCAAGACGACACCCCAAGAGACCCAGTACTTC
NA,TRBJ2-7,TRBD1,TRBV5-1,CASSLVGQPMEQYF,TGCGCCAGCAGCTTGGTGGGACAGCCAATGGAGCAGTACTTC
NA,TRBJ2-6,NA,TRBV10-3,CATTGDSSGANVLTF,TGTGCCACAACAGGGGACTCCTCTGGGGCCAACGTCCTGACTTTC
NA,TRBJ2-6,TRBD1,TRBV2,CASRTGTGGNSGANVLTF,TGTGCCAGCAGGACCGGGACAGGGGGGAACTCTGGGGCCAACGTCCTGACTTTC